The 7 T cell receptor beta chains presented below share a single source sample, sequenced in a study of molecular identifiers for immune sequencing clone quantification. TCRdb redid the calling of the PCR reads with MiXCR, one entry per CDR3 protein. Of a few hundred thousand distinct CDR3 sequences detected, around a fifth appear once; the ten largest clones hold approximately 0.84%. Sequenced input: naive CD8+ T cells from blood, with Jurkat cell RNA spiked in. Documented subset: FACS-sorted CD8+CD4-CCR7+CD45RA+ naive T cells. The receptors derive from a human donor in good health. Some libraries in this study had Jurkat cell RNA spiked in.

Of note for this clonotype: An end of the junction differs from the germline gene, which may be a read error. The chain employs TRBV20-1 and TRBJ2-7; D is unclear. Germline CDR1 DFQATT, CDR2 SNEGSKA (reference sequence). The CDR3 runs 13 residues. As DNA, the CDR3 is TGCAGTGCTAGAGATACTCAAACCTACGAGCAGGACTTC. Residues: CSARDTQTYEQDF.

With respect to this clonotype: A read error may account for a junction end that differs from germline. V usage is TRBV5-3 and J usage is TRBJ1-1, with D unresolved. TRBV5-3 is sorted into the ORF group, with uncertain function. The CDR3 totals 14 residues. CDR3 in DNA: TGTGCCAGCAGCTCGGGTAGTTGGGGCACTGAAGCTTTCTTT. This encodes CASSSGSWGTEAFF.

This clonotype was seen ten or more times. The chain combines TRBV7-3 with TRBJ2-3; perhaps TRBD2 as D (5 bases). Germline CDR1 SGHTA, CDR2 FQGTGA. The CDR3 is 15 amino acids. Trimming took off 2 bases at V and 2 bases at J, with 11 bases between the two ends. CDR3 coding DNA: TGTGCCAGCAGCTTATCTGCGGGTAACACAGATACGCAGTATTTT. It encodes CASSLSAGNTDTQYF.

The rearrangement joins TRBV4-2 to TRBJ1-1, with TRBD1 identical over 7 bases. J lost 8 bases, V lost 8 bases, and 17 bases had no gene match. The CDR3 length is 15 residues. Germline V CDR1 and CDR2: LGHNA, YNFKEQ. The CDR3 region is CASCPQTGPASEAFF. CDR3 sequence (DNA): TGTGCCAGCTGCCCTCAGACAGGGCCGGCGTCCGAAGCTTTCTTT.

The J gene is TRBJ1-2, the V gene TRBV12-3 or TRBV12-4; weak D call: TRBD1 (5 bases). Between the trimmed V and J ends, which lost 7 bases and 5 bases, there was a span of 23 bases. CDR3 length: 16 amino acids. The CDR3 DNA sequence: TGTGCCAGCACCTCCGTCGACAGAGCGGTAGCTTATGGCTACACCTTC. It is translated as CASTSVDRAVAYGYTF.

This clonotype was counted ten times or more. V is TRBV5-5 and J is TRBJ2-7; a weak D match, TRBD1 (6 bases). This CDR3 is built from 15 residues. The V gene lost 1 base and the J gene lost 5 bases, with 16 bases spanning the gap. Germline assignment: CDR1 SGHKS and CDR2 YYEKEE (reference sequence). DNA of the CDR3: TGTGCCAGCAGCTTGTGGATGGGGGCGAACGACGAGCAGTACTTC. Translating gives CASSLWMGANDEQYF. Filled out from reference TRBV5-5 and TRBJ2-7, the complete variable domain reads DAGVTQSPTHLIKTRGQQVTLRCSPISGHKSVSWYQQVLGQGPQFIFQYYEKEERGRGNFPDRFSARQFPNYSSELNVNALLLGDSALYLCASSLWMGANDEQYFGPGTRLTVT.

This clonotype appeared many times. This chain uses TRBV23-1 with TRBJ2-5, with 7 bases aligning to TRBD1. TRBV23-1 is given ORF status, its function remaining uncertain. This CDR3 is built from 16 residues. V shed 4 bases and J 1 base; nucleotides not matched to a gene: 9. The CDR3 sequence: CASSLPTGDRQETQYF. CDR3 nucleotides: TGCGCCAGCAGTCTCCCCACAGGGGACCGCCAAGAGACCCAGTACTTC.